The next 31 T cell receptor beta chains were all read from a single sample in a study of T cell clonality in common variable immunodeficiency. Findings and limits, study-wide: In common variable immunodeficiency, TCR beta chains reportedly carried fewer deletions and N-nucleotide insertions.

These receptors have no identified antigens. TCRdb's table, derived via immunoSEQ multiplex PCR, lists solely in-frame clones and lacks some. The sample shows 17,000 or so clones, no singletons; the ten largest hold around 15%. Sequenced material: peripheral blood mononuclear cells. All receptors derive from a human donor with common variable immunodeficiency.

This clone was seen repeatedly, ten times or more. The read stops 3 residues short of the end of the CDR3; the missing end is completed from the germline J gene. This rearrangement joins TRBV2 to TRBJ1-5, with a weak D call TRBD1 (6 bases). Germline V gene data show CDR1 as SNHLY and CDR2 as FYNNEI. This CDR3 has 15 residues. The V end was cut by 6 bases, the J end by 2 bases, with 14 bases between. The CDR3 loop is CASSEEGVGNQPQHF. CDR3 bases read: TGTGCCAGCAGCGAGGAGGGGGTAGGCAATCAGCCC.

Within the sample, this clone is large (0.1 to 1%). The CDR3 goes on 3 residues after the read ends, and that part is filled in from the germline J gene. The chain employs TRBV9 and TRBJ1-1; weak D call: TRBD1 (6 bases). The CDR3 consists of 16 residues. The V gene lost 4 bases and the J gene lost 6 bases, with 22 bases spanning the gap. The germline gives CDR1 SGDLS, CDR2 YYNGEE. The CDR3 reads CASSSPSGGDVSEAFF. The covered CDR3 bases are TGTGCCAGCAGCTCCCCTTCGGGGGGCGATGTCTCTGAA.

This clone has at least ten counts. From the germline J gene comes the end of the CDR3, since the read stops 3 residues before it. The chain has TRBV20-1 and TRBJ2-7; 8 bases line up with TRBD1. The J segment lost 4 bases and the V segment lost 5 bases, leaving 13 bases of the junction unmatched. Germline V gene data show CDR1 as DFQATT and CDR2 as SNEGSKA (reference sequence). The CDR3 has 15 residues. CDR3: CSAGTRTGKGYEQYF. The covered CDR3 bases are TGCAGTGCTGGAACCCGGACAGGGAAGGGATACGAG.

Partial CDR3 DNA: TGTGCCAGCAGCTTAAACCAGGCTAACTATGGC. It yields the protein CASSLNQANYG. The CDR3, in full, reads CASSLNQANYGYTF. The chain is built from TRBV7-2 and TRBJ1-2; no clear D. Read sequence stops 3 residues before the CDR3 end, and the germline J gene provides the missing end. Trimming pared 2 bases from V and 0 bases from J, leaving 7 bases between. The CDR3 is 14 amino acids. Germline V lookup: CDR1 SGHTA, CDR2 FQGNSA.

Notes on this clone: The read ends 3 residues shy of where the CDR3 ends; the end is completed using the germline J gene. The J gene is TRBJ2-7, the V gene TRBV19; 9 nucleotides align to TRBD1. V shed 9 bases and J 3 bases; nucleotides not matched to a gene: 6. Germline loops: CDR1 LNHDA, CDR2 SQIVND (reference sequence). CDR3 size: 13 residues. The DNA read from the CDR3 is TGTGCCAGCTCCCGGGACAGGGACTACGAG. This translates into CASSRDRDYE. The complete CDR3 protein is CASSRDRDYEQYF.

Note on this clone: The read terminates 3 residues ahead of where the CDR3 ends, so the germline J gene completes it. J is TRBJ2-7 and V is TRBV7-9, with TRBD2 matching 8 bases. The trim removed 7 bases at V and 5 bases at J, leaving 7 bases unmatched. This CDR3 is 13 amino acids long. Germline CDR1 reads SEHNR; CDR2 reads FQNEAQ (reference sequence). CDR3 DNA, as far as it was read: TGTGCCAGCAAAAGCGGGAGATCTGACGAG. Translating gives CASKSGRSDE. The whole CDR3 sequence is CASKSGRSDEQYF.

Details on this clone: The missing CDR3 end, 3 residues past where the read stops, is filled in from the germline J gene. V usage is TRBV5-1 and J usage is TRBJ2-7; 10 nucleotides align to TRBD1. The germline V gene has CDR1 SGHRS and CDR2 YFSETQ. Trimming took 2 bases from V and 2 from J; bases not matched to a gene: 4. This CDR3 is built from 15 residues. CDR3 bases read: TGCGCCAGCAGCTTCAGGGACAGGGGTCCCTACGAG. It codes for CASSFRDRGPYE. The CDR3 in full is CASSFRDRGPYEQYF.

This clone occurred many times. Coverage ceases 3 residues before the CDR3 finishes, and the germline J gene fills in the end. The chain couples TRBV7-2 to TRBJ2-1; possible D gene TRBD1, 5 bases. V shed 3 bases and J shed 3 bases, with 6 bases lying between them. Germline CDR1 and CDR2: SGHTA and FQGNSA. CDR3 size: 13 residues. The CDR3 sequence: CASSFTGYNEQFF. The CDR3 bases that were read are TGTGCCAGCAGCTTTACAGGCTACAATGAG.

This clone has just a few counts. The sequenced fragment ends 3 residues before the CDR3 boundary, so the rest is inferred from the germline J gene. This chain connects TRBV10-3 to TRBJ2-1; 9 bases are shared with TRBD1. Germline CDR1 reads ENHRY; CDR2 reads SYGVKD. The CDR3 sequence is 17 residues long. J lost 3 bases, V lost 4 bases, and 10 bases had no gene match. The CDR3 bases that were read are TGTGCCATCAGTGCTTACAGGGGGCCTGGGCTCTACAATGAG. It translates to CAISAYRGPGLYNE. The whole CDR3 protein reads CAISAYRGPGLYNEQFF.

This clone was counted at least ten times. The observed sequence ends 3 residues before the CDR3 terminus, with the missing tail filled in from the germline J gene. This sequence joins TRBV7-9 and TRBJ2-3, with TRBD2 as a possible D gene (5 bases). CDR3 length equals 15 residues. In germline, CDR1 is SEHNR, CDR2 FQNEAQ (reference sequence). V was shortened by 2 bases and J by 0 bases, with 9 bases between the two germline ends. The CDR3 loop reads CASSLIAPSTDTQYF. The DNA read from the CDR3 is TGTGCCAGCAGCTTAATAGCGCCAAGCACAGATACG. The full variable domain, in which reference TRBV7-9 and TRBJ2-3 provide the parts outside the CDR3, is DTGVSQNPRHKITKRGQNVTFRCDPISEHNRLYWYRQTLGQGPEFLTYFQNEAQLEKSRLLSDRFSAERPKGSFSTLEIQRTEQGDSAMYLCASSLIAPSTDTQYFGPGTRLTVL.

A remark on this clone: The missing CDR3 end, 3 residues past where the read stops, is filled in from the germline J gene. J is TRBJ1-2 and V is TRBV7-8; TRBD1 might be the D (5 bases). Trimming left V 5 bases short and J 0 bases short, with 16 bases between. Looked up from germline, CDR1 is SGHVS and CDR2 is FQNEAQ. The CDR3 contains 16 residues. The CDR3 here is CASSPTRGVPNYGYTF. CDR3 DNA, as far as it was read: TGTGCCAGCAGCCCCACTCGGGGGGTCCCTAACTATGGC.

This clone has only a few counts. The read comes to an end 3 residues before the CDR3 does, leaving the germline J gene to fill in the end. The genes are TRBV20-1 and TRBJ1-6, with D unclear. V was cut by 6 bases and J by 7 bases, with 7 bases left in between. The CDR3 runs to 11 residues. Germline CDR1 reads DFQATT; CDR2 reads SNEGSKA (reference sequence). This CDR3 is CSARRNSPLHF. CDR3 bases read: TGCAGTGCCAGGAGAAATTCACCC.

This clone was detected only a few times. The read falls 3 residues short of the CDR3 end, and the missing part is taken from the germline J gene. The rearrangement joins TRBV2 to TRBJ2-3; tentative D call: TRBD2 (6 bases). This CDR3 contains 16 residues. Trimming stripped 5 bases from V and 0 bases from J, with 15 bases between. The germline gives CDR1 SNHLY, CDR2 FYNNEI. The DNA read from the CDR3 is TGTGCCAGCAGTTGGACTACCCCTCATAGCACAGATACG. Encoded protein: CASSWTTPHSTDT. The whole CDR3 sequence is CASSWTTPHSTDTQYF.

At least ten counts were recorded for this clone. The read terminates 3 residues ahead of where the CDR3 ends, so the germline J gene completes it. This chain connects TRBV20-1 to TRBJ2-3; 9 bases agree with TRBD1. The germline gives CDR1 DFQATT, CDR2 SNEGSKA (reference sequence). CDR3 size: 13 residues. Trimming cost V 4 bases and J 6 bases; bases outside gene matches: 5. CDR3 residues: CSAKDRGRDTQYF. CDR3 bases read: TGCAGTGCTAAGGACAGGGGCAGGGATACG.

In its sample, this clone was seen a few times. CDR3 in amino acids: CASSPTISTFRQETQYF. CDR3 bases read: TGTGCCAGCTCGCCTACCATCTCGACTTTTCGACAAGAGACC. This chain joins TRBV18 and TRBJ2-5, with unresolved D. Read coverage stops 3 residues before the CDR3 terminus; the germline J gene supplies the remainder. Germline loops: CDR1 KGHSH, CDR2 LQKENI. Trimming took off 6 bases at V and 2 bases at J, with 22 bases between the two ends. The length of the CDR3 is 17 residues.

This clone was detected ten times or more. Read coverage stops 3 residues before the CDR3 terminus; the germline J gene supplies the remainder. The chain employs TRBV7-9 and TRBJ1-6; TRBD1 matches 8 bases. Germline CDR1 SEHNR, CDR2 FQNEAQ (reference sequence). V gave up 3 bases and J gave up 8 bases; unmatched junction bases: 3. The CDR3 runs to 14 residues. CDR3 protein: CASSFQGADSPLHF. The part of the CDR3 DNA that was read is TGTGCCAGCAGCTTCCAGGGGGCGGATTCACCC.

This clone was counted many times. The read finishes 3 residues shy of the CDR3 end, and the germline J gene is used to complete it. The gene calls are TRBV7-2 and TRBJ1-6; 9 positions agree with TRBD1. In germline, CDR1 is SGHTA, CDR2 FQGNSA. Trimming took 2 bases from V and 7 from J; bases not matched to a gene: 3. The CDR3 covers 15 residues. CDR3 sequence: CASSLRGTGNSPLHF. Incomplete CDR3 DNA: TGTGCCAGCAGCTTAAGGGGGACAGGGAATTCACCC.

The CDR3 reads CASSRLGARLYGYTF. The sequenced part of the CDR3 DNA is TGTGCCAGCAGCCGATTGGGCGCGAGGCTCTATGGC. The V call is TRBV6-2 or TRBV6-3, the J call TRBJ1-2, with D uncertain. The read halts 3 residues ahead of the CDR3 end, with the missing end drawn from the germline J gene. This CDR3 comprises 15 residues. Germline lookup yields CDR1 MNHEY and CDR2 SVGEGT. The V gene lost 6 bases and the J gene lost 4 bases, with 18 bases spanning the gap.

This clone was detected a few times. With the read ending 3 residues before the CDR3 end, the germline J gene is used to fill in that end. The chain uses TRBV14 and TRBJ2-7; TRBD2 matches at 10 bases. This CDR3 has 16 residues. The ends lost 1 base at V and 6 bases at J; junction bases unmatched: 9. Per germline, CDR1 SGHDN and CDR2 FVKESK. CDR3 bases read: TGTGCCAGCAGCCAAGGGCGTAGCGGGGGGATTGGCGAG. Translated, it gives CASSQGRSGGIGE. Given in full, the CDR3 is CASSQGRSGGIGEQYF.

A few counts support this clone. The read gets to within 3 residues of the CDR3 end, and the germline J gene fills in the rest. V and J are TRBV20-1 and TRBJ1-1; 7 nucleotides match TRBD1. Germline V lookup: CDR1 DFQATT, CDR2 SNEGSKA (reference sequence). The trim removed 5 bases at V and 5 bases at J, leaving 11 bases unmatched. CDR3 length: 14 amino acids. CDR3 DNA (partial): TGCAGTGCTGAGGGATACAGGGGAAGGACTGAA. Translating gives CSAEGYRGRTE. The whole CDR3 region reads CSAEGYRGRTEAFF.

Points on this clone: The missing CDR3 end, 3 residues past where the read stops, is filled in from the germline J gene. This chain uses TRBV6-2 or TRBV6-3 with TRBJ2-4; D perhaps matches TRBD1 (6 bases). This CDR3 is 15 amino acids long. CDR1 is MNHEY and CDR2 is SVGEGT in the germline V gene. V was shortened by 7 bases and J by 0 bases, with 13 bases between the two germline ends. The DNA read from the CDR3 is TGTGCCAGCAACGGACGAGGGGGAGCCAAAAACATT. It codes for CASNGRGGAKNI. From start to end, the CDR3 is CASNGRGGAKNIQYF.

This clone has more than one count but fewer than ten. The read terminates 3 residues before the CDR3 end, so the remaining end is supplied by the germline J gene. The rearrangement joins TRBV18 to TRBJ2-1; TRBD2 aligns across 10 bases. J lost 6 bases, V lost 4 bases, and 6 bases had no gene match. The CDR3 is 15 residues long. CDR1 is KGHSH, CDR2 LQKENI, per germline. The sequenced CDR3 bases are TGTGCCAGCTCACGGACTAGCGGTCCCTTCAATGAG. Amino acids: CASSRTSGPFNE. In full, the CDR3 is CASSRTSGPFNEQFF.

This clone was recorded a few times. Read coverage stops 3 residues before the CDR3 terminus; the germline J gene supplies the remainder. The chain combines TRBV6-1 with TRBJ1-2; a weak D match, TRBD1 (5 bases). CDR1 and CDR2 (germline): MNHNS, SASEGT. This CDR3 spans 14 amino acids. V dropped 4 bases and J dropped 0 bases, with 9 bases sitting between them. The covered CDR3 bases are TGTGCCAGCAGTGGACAGACTTCTAACTATGGC. Translated: CASSGQTSNYG. The whole CDR3 protein is CASSGQTSNYGYTF.

In the case of this clone: The read finishes 3 residues shy of the CDR3 end, and the germline J gene is used to complete it. The chain combines TRBV19 with TRBJ2-1; TRBD2 matches at 15 bases. V gave up 10 bases and J gave up 6 bases; unmatched junction bases: 10. Germline V lookup: CDR1 LNHDA, CDR2 SQIVND (reference sequence). The CDR3 has 16 residues. The CDR3 loop is CATKRTSGGAINEQFF. Incomplete CDR3 DNA: TGTGCCACCAAACGGACTAGCGGGGGGGCCATCAATGAG.

Comment on this clone: The sequence runs out 3 residues before the end of the CDR3; the remainder is reconstructed from the germline J gene. The chain links TRBV20-1 to TRBJ2-5; no reliable D call. The germline V gene has CDR1 DFQATT and CDR2 SNEGSKA (reference sequence). V gave up 3 bases and J gave up 2 bases, with 4 bases separating them. The CDR3 loop spans 11 amino acids. The CDR3 spells CSASPQETQYF. The DNA read from the CDR3 is TGCAGTGCTAGTCCTCAAGAGACC.

A note on this clone: The read stops 3 residues short of the end of the CDR3; the missing end is completed from the germline J gene. The chain couples TRBV7-3 to TRBJ2-5; 8 bases map to TRBD2. The CDR3 consists of 16 residues. The junction had 12 bases not matched to a gene; V was cut back by 5 bases and J by 4 bases. The germline V gene has CDR1 SGHTA and CDR2 FQGTGA. Incomplete CDR3 DNA: TGTGCCAGCAGCGCACGCGGGAGGCTAGCGGGAGAGACC. Amino acid sequence: CASSARGRLAGET. In full, the CDR3 is CASSARGRLAGETQYF.

This clone was seen only a few times. Read sequence stops 3 residues before the CDR3 end, and the germline J gene provides the missing end. This chain joins TRBV7-9 and TRBJ2-7, with 7 bases fitting TRBD1. The CDR3 totals 14 residues. The V segment lost 5 bases and the J segment 2 bases; nucleotides outside the gene matches: 6. Germline V gives CDR1 SEHNR, CDR2 FQNEAQ (reference sequence). Partial CDR3 DNA: TGTGCCAGCAGCACATGGGACAGAGCCTACGAG. Translation gives CASSTWDRAYE. The complete CDR3 sequence is CASSTWDRAYEQYF.

About this clone: One junction end disagrees with the germline gene, perhaps due to a read error. The CDR3 end is not reached by the read, which stops 3 residues before it; the germline J gene fills it in. The gene calls are TRBV7-9 and TRBJ2-7; D gene uncertain. CDR1 is SEHNR and CDR2 is FQNEAQ in the germline V gene (reference sequence). The CDR3 runs to 12 residues. CDR3 sequence reads: CSSSLMAYEQYF. CDR3 bases read: TGTTCCAGCAGCTTGATGGCTTACGAG.

In the case of this clone: The read comes to an end 3 residues before the CDR3 does, leaving the germline J gene to fill in the end. V gene TRBV5-5 combines with J gene TRBJ2-1, with a weak D call TRBD2 (5 bases). Trimming stripped 5 bases from V and 0 bases from J, with 12 bases between. The CDR3 length is 15 residues. Germline V CDR1 and CDR2: SGHKS, YYEKEE (reference sequence). CDR3 bases read: TGTGCCAGCAGTCCTGGACTCCTCTCCTACAATGAG. It yields the protein CASSPGLLSYNE. The whole CDR3 reads CASSPGLLSYNEQFF.

In this sample, this clone turned up many times. The read ends 3 residues early relative to the CDR3; the germline J gene fills the gap. The chain has TRBV13 and TRBJ1-3; D gene uncertain. This CDR3 contains 14 residues. The germline V gene has CDR1 PRHDT and CDR2 FYEKMQ (reference sequence). The germline V and J ends were trimmed by 7 bases and 2 bases, with 12 bases remaining between them. The CDR3 protein is CASTSRRPGNTIYF. The CDR3 DNA, read in part, is TGTGCCAGCACCTCACGAAGGCCTGGAAACACC.

To note about this clone: With the read ending 3 residues before the CDR3 end, the germline J gene is used to fill in that end. The chain uses TRBV18 and TRBJ2-2; the D is unclear. V gave up 6 bases and J gave up 3 bases, with 11 bases separating them. CDR3 size: 14 residues. Per the germline V gene, CDR1 is KGHSH and CDR2 is LQKENI. Incomplete CDR3 DNA: TGTGCCAGCTCCAACTTACAGTACACCGGGGAG. Its translation: CASSNLQYTGE. The entire CDR3 sequence reads CASSNLQYTGELFF. The full variable domain, rest sourced from reference TRBV18 and TRBJ2-2, is NAGVMQNPRHLVRRRGQEARLRCSPMKGHSHVYWYRQLPEEGLKFMVYLQKENIIDESGMPKERFSAEFPKEGPSILRIQQVVRGDSAAYFCASSNLQYTGELFFGEGSRLTVL.